This section outlines one T cell receptor (beta chain) sequence together with its context. The CDR3 covers 13 residues. The V gene lost 7 bases and the J gene lost 5 bases, with 15 bases spanning the gap. Germline V gene sequence: CDR1 SGHNT, CDR2 YYREEE (reference sequence). These data belong to a study of OX40 agonist ivuxolimab in advanced cancers. Whole-study context: Hepatocellular carcinoma, melanoma, renal cell or head and neck cancer occurred in dose-escalation patients.

Repertoires were generated with immunoSEQ multiplex PCR, while TCRdb's copy carries only in-frame clones and drops some. The data contain some 58,000 clones, around four fifths of them singletons. The TCR sequence derives from an adult with an advanced solid tumor such as melanoma, head and neck, liver or kidney cancer. The sequencing used CD4+ or CD8+ T cells sorted from blood, collected in a trial of the OX40 agonist ivuxolimab. The J gene is TRBJ2-5, the V gene TRBV5-4; a possible D gene is TRBD1 (6 bases). The DNA of the CDR3 is TGTGCCAGCGGGGGCTCCCCGGAGGAGACCCAGTACTTC. This encodes CASGGSPEETQYF. The full variable domain, with the rest looked up from reference TRBV5-4 and TRBJ2-5, is ETGVTQSPTHLIKTRGQQVTLRCSSQSGHNTVSWYQQALGQGPQFIFQYYREEENGRGNFPPRFSGLQFPNYSSELNVNALELDDSALYLCASGGSPEETQYFGPGTRLLVL.